The 29 T cell receptor beta chains below come from one sample, sequenced in a study of blood T cell repertoires in COVID-19. Data came from immunoSEQ multiplex PCR; TCRdb stores just in-frame clones and leaves some out. The profile shows about 500,000 clones, approximately 90% of them singletons. Sequencing was carried out using PBMCs or T cells enriched from blood (not recorded which). The receptors come from a young woman who had recovered from COVID-19.

The J gene is TRBJ2-3, the V gene TRBV7-9, with D perhaps matching TRBD1 (5 bases). Germline lookup yields CDR1 SEHNR and CDR2 FQNEAQ (reference sequence). CDR3 length: 16 amino acids. The ends were cut back, 5 bases at V and 1 base at J, with 16 bases in the middle. The CDR3 spells CASSPTAGFGTDTQYF. CDR3 DNA sequence: TGTGCCAGCAGCCCCACTGCAGGGTTCGGCACAGATACGCAGTATTTT.

The chain employs TRBV11-2 and TRBJ1-3; 9 positions agree with TRBD1. Germline CDR1 SGHAT, CDR2 FQNNGV. Losses at the gene ends were 4 bases for V and 8 bases for J; bases not matched to a gene: 12. This CDR3 spans 16 amino acids. The CDR3 DNA reads TGTGCCAGCAGCTCGCACCGGGACAGGGTTGGTGACACCATATATTTT. Its protein is CASSSHRDRVGDTIYF.

The chain joins TRBV5-6 to TRBJ2-7, with D possibly TRBD1 on 5 matching bases. This CDR3 comprises 16 residues. V was trimmed by 3 bases and J by 3 bases, leaving 19 bases between them. The germline CDR1 and CDR2 sequences are SGHDT and YYEEEE. CDR3 residues: CASSSTVGQPNYEQYF. The CDR3 bases are TGTGCCAGCAGCTCGACGGTGGGGCAGCCTAACTACGAGCAGTACTTC.

The rearrangement links TRBV29-1 to TRBJ1-2; the match to TRBD1 covers 8 bases. Trimming at V came to 2 bases and at J to 8 bases, leaving 4 bases not matched to a gene. Germline V lookup: CDR1 SQVTM, CDR2 ANQGSEA. This CDR3 spans 12 amino acids. The DNA for the CDR3 is TGCAGCGTTGAACGGGACAGGCGCGGCTACACCTTC. Encoded protein: CSVERDRRGYTF.

This chain joins TRBV11-2 and TRBJ2-5, with D unresolved. The CDR3 contains 13 residues. CDR1 and CDR2 (germline): SGHAT, FQNNGV. The V and J ends lost 2 bases and 1 base respectively, with 5 bases between them. The CDR3 spells CASSLNSQETQYF. The CDR3 nucleotides read TGTGCCAGCAGCTTAAACAGCCAAGAGACCCAGTACTTC.

This clone has only one observation. This chain uses TRBV10-2 with TRBJ2-2, with 9 positions matching TRBD2. The germline V gene has CDR1 WSHSY and CDR2 SAAADI. V gave up 4 bases and J gave up 4 bases; unmatched junction bases: 10. The CDR3 runs 17 residues. The chain's CDR3 is CASSASRGGAGTGELFF. The CDR3 DNA reads as TGCGCCAGCAGTGCCTCACGCGGGGGGGCCGGCACCGGGGAGCTGTTTTTT.

The sample holds one count of this clone. The chain links TRBV29-1 to TRBJ2-2; maybe TRBD1 (6 bases). Germline V CDR1 and CDR2: SQVTM, ANQGSEA. The CDR3 consists of 14 residues. Trimming pared 2 bases from V and 5 bases from J, leaving 12 bases between. The CDR3 DNA sequence: TGCAGCGTTGAATCCAGGGGTCGAACCGGGGAGCTGTTTTTT. Protein product: CSVESRGRTGELFF.

J is TRBJ2-3 and V is TRBV11-3; the match to TRBD2 covers 9 bases. The V and J ends lost 5 bases and 8 bases, in that order; junction bases with no gene match: 8. The CDR3 covers 14 residues. Germline V gene lookup returns CDR1 SGHNT and CDR2 YENEEA. The CDR3 sequence is CASSVSGGYPTQYF. CDR3 nucleotide sequence: TGTGCCAGCAGCGTTAGCGGGGGTTACCCTACGCAGTATTTT.

This rearrangement joins TRBV7-2 to TRBJ2-1; 10 bases are shared with TRBD2. The CDR3 runs 16 residues. With V trimmed by 2 bases and J by 6 bases, 7 bases remained unmatched. Germline CDR1 is SGHTA and CDR2 is FQGNSA. CDR3 DNA sequence: TGTGCCAGCAGCTTATACCCAGCGGGGGGGCTCAATGAGCAGTTCTTC. Protein sequence: CASSLYPAGGLNEQFF.

This chain connects TRBV7-9 to TRBJ2-3; 10 bases are a match to TRBD1. Trimming removed 6 bases from V and 3 bases from J; junction bases left unmatched: 3. The germline V gene has CDR1 SEHNR and CDR2 FQNEAQ (reference sequence). The length of the CDR3 is 14 residues. The CDR3 DNA sequence: TGTGCCAGCAGTGACAGGGGGCGAACAGATACGCAGTATTTT. This sequence encodes CASSDRGRTDTQYF.

Only one count was recorded for this clone. The V and J genes are TRBV28 and TRBJ2-7; perhaps TRBD1 as D (6 bases). CDR3 size: 18 residues. Trimming left V 3 bases short and J 2 bases short, with 23 bases between. The germline CDR1 and CDR2 sequences are MDHEN and SYDVKM. The CDR3 protein is CASSFRPGKTGSPYEQYF. CDR3 coding DNA: TGTGCCAGCAGTTTTAGGCCAGGGAAGACAGGCTCGCCCTACGAGCAGTACTTC. The full variable domain, with the rest looked up from reference TRBV28 and TRBJ2-7, is DVKVTQSSRYLVKRTGEKVFLECVQDMDHENMFWYRQDPGLGLRLIYFSYDVKMKEKGDIPEGYSVSREKKERFSLILESASTNQTSMYLCASSFRPGKTGSPYEQYFGPGTRLTVT.

The J gene is TRBJ2-7, the V gene TRBV13; 12 nucleotides match TRBD1. This CDR3 has 15 residues. Germline lookup yields CDR1 PRHDT and CDR2 FYEKMQ (reference sequence). V trimming: 3 bases; J trimming: 4 bases; junction bases outside the gene matches: 4. The CDR3 DNA is TGTGCCAGCAGCTTCGGGACAGGGGGCAAGTACGAGCAGTACTTC. It is translated as CASSFGTGGKYEQYF.

The gene calls are TRBV5-6 and TRBJ1-3; possible D gene TRBD1, 5 bases. CDR3 size: 14 residues. From germline, CDR1 is SGHDT and CDR2 YYEEEE. V was clipped by 4 bases and J by 1 base, with 9 bases between them. CDR3 nucleotides: TGTGCCAGCAGCACAGGAGTTTCTGGAAACACCATATATTTT. Protein product: CASSTGVSGNTIYF.

The V gene is TRBV29-1, the J gene TRBJ1-2; possibly TRBD1 for D (6 bases). The CDR3 has 13 residues. Trimming removed 6 bases at V and 2 bases at J, with 13 bases between. Germline V CDR1 and CDR2: SQVTM, ANQGSEA. The DNA for the CDR3 is TGCAGCGTCCAGGGGAGAGGAAACTATGGCTACACCTTC. It yields the protein CSVQGRGNYGYTF.

This chain links TRBV7-9 with TRBJ1-4; TRBD1 is a possible D gene (6 bases). This CDR3 spans 16 amino acids. The V end was cut by 5 bases, the J end by 8 bases, with 21 bases between. CDR1 SEHNR and CDR2 FQNEAQ come from the germline V gene (reference sequence). Here the CDR3 reads CASSLPRGREKEKLFF. In DNA form, the CDR3 reads TGTGCCAGCAGCCTACCCAGGGGAAGAGAAAAGGAAAAACTGTTTTTT.

Comment on this clone: Other DNA variants within this sample encode the same CDR3. The V and J genes are TRBV5-1 and TRBJ1-4; the match to TRBD1 covers 8 bases. Trimming cost V 0 bases and J 5 bases; bases outside gene matches: 0. The CDR3 is 14 residues long. The germline V gene has CDR1 SGHRS and CDR2 YFSETQ. CDR3 in DNA: TGCGCCAGCAGCTTGGACAGGGGGAATGAAAAACTGTTTTTT. This translates into CASSLDRGNEKLFF.

CDR3 sequence reads: CASSDLDREFHGYTF. Written as DNA, the CDR3 is TGTGCCAGCAGTGACCTGGACAGGGAATTTCATGGCTACACCTTC. The genes are TRBV2 and TRBJ1-2, with TRBD1 matching over 8 bases. V shed 3 bases, J shed 6 bases, and the junction held 9 bases outside the gene matches. The CDR3 extends over 15 amino acids. The germline CDR1 and CDR2 sequences are SNHLY and FYNNEI.

V is TRBV7-2 and J is TRBJ1-2; 9 nucleotides line up with TRBD1. Losses at the gene ends were 5 bases for V and 2 bases for J; bases not matched to a gene: 12. Germline loops: CDR1 SGHTA, CDR2 FQGNSA. The CDR3 is made up of 17 amino acids. For the CDR3, the DNA is TGTGCCAGCAGCCTTTACCCTCCGGGACAGGGAAACTATGGCTACACCTTC. Amino acid sequence: CASSLYPPGQGNYGYTF.

The chain joins TRBV5-1 to TRBJ1-2; TRBD1 is a possible D gene (5 bases). CDR1 is SGHRS and CDR2 is YFSETQ in the germline V gene. V was trimmed by 0 bases and J by 8 bases, leaving 8 bases between them. The CDR3 has 12 residues. The CDR3 loop reads CASSLVGQGYTF. As DNA, the CDR3 is TGCGCCAGCAGCTTGGTGGGGCAGGGCTACACCTTC.

The chain couples TRBV5-5 to TRBJ2-5; D perhaps matches TRBD2 (8 bases). The length of the CDR3 is 15 residues. Germline values: CDR1 SGHKS, CDR2 YYEKEE (reference sequence). V was cut by 3 bases and J by 2 bases, with 14 bases left in between. CDR3: CASSSGGTAQETQYF. As DNA, the CDR3 is TGTGCCAGCAGCTCGGGGGGGACAGCTCAAGAGACCCAGTACTTC.

The chain joins TRBV6-5 to TRBJ2-6; a possible D gene is TRBD2 (5 bases). CDR1 is MNHEY and CDR2 is SVGAGI in the germline V gene. The ends were cut back, 8 bases at V and 3 bases at J, with 14 bases in the middle. CDR3 length: 15 residues. The CDR3 sequence: CASRTHEGGANVLTF. The CDR3 DNA reads TGTGCCAGCCGGACCCATGAGGGTGGGGCCAACGTCCTGACTTTC.

The chain recombines TRBV18 with TRBJ2-3; TRBD2 might be the D (7 bases). Germline V CDR1 and CDR2: KGHSH, LQKENI. The V end lost 2 bases, the J end lost 2 bases, and 14 bases lay between the germline ends. CDR3 size: 16 residues. The CDR3, as DNA: TGTGCCAGCTCACCAGAGGGGGGGACCTACACAGATACGCAGTATTTT. It codes for CASSPEGGTYTDTQYF.

The chain couples TRBV28 to TRBJ1-4, with D possibly matching TRBD1 (5 bases). Trimming shortened V by 2 bases and J by 2 bases, and 6 bases separated the two germline ends. The CDR3 has 14 residues. Germline-derived CDR1 and CDR2 are MDHEN and SYDVKM. The DNA of the CDR3 is TGTGCCAGCAGTTTAGGGGCGACTAATGAAAAACTGTTTTTT. Translated: CASSLGATNEKLFF.

This clone has a handful of counts. The chain joins TRBV12-3 or TRBV12-4 to TRBJ1-1, with 8 nucleotides matching TRBD1. Trimming at V came to 3 bases and at J to 8 bases, leaving 5 bases not matched to a gene. CDR3 length: 13 residues. The CDR3 sequence: CASSFQTGAEAFF. The CDR3 nucleotides read TGTGCCAGCAGTTTTCAGACAGGGGCGGAAGCTTTCTTT.

V usage is TRBV3-1 (or the pseudogene TRBV3-2) and J usage is TRBJ2-5; 8 nucleotides match TRBD2. The V gene's germline CDR1 is LGHDT and CDR2 YNNKEL (reference sequence). The J segment lost 2 bases and the V segment lost 1 base, leaving 12 bases of the junction unmatched. There are 18 residues in the CDR3. CDR3 sequence: CASSQVIAGKLGQETQYF. In DNA form, the CDR3 reads TGTGCCAGCAGCCAAGTGATAGCGGGGAAACTGGGGCAAGAGACCCAGTACTTC.

This chain connects TRBV6-2 or TRBV6-3 to TRBJ2-7; no reliable D call. Trimming left V 4 bases short and J 0 bases short, with 7 bases between. The length of the CDR3 is 13 residues. Germline values: CDR1 MNHEY, CDR2 SVGEGT. The CDR3 loop is CASSSLDSYEQYF. For the CDR3, the DNA is TGTGCCAGCAGTTCACTCGACTCCTACGAGCAGTACTTC.

This clone was detected only once. The chain joins TRBV27 to TRBJ2-7; 8 bases align to TRBD2. The CDR3 length is 15 residues. Trimming at V came to 4 bases and at J to 2 bases, leaving 7 bases not matched to a gene. Germline V CDR1 and CDR2: MNHEY, SMNVEV (reference sequence). This CDR3 is CASSSERGGPYEQYF. CDR3 DNA: TGTGCCAGCAGTTCGGAACGGGGGGGCCCCTACGAGCAGTACTTC.

V and J are TRBV3-1 (or the pseudogene TRBV3-2) and TRBJ2-7, with TRBD2 matching over 12 bases. Germline trimming cut 3 bases from V and 7 bases from J; bases unmatched to any gene: 4. The CDR3 totals 14 residues. Germline V gives CDR1 LGHDT, CDR2 YNNKEL (reference sequence). CDR3 sequence (DNA): TGTGCCAGCAGCCAGCTAGCGGGGGGGTGGGAGCAGTACTTC. Its translation is CASSQLAGGWEQYF.

This clone is a singleton in its sample. V gene TRBV5-4 combines with J gene TRBJ2-7; D gene uncertain. V shed 2 bases and J shed 2 bases, with 8 bases lying between them. The CDR3 has 13 residues. The germline V gene encodes CDR1 SGHNT and CDR2 YYREEE (reference sequence). The chain's CDR3 is CASSLGVPYEQYF. CDR3 DNA sequence: TGTGCCAGCAGCTTAGGAGTTCCCTACGAGCAGTACTTC.